This TCR beta chain was sequenced during a study of T cell repertoires in cytomegalovirus infection. Study overall: Well-studied HLA-B-restricted CMV epitopes were used in the study alongside recently identified HLA-C-restricted ones. General study results and limits: Using cumulative public TCR beta family frequency, the authors identified those who carried CMV together with the relevant HLA.

TCRdb re-derived calls from the reads in MiXCR, one entry per CDR3 protein. The profile shows about 35,000 distinct CDR3 sequences, about 54% of them singletons. This clonotype was observed a handful of times. Its antigen is not identified. With V trimmed by 4 bases and J by 0 bases, 9 bases remained unmatched. The CDR3 has 19 residues. Germline V gene lookup returns CDR1 LNHDA and CDR2 SQIVND (reference sequence). The chain links TRBV19 to TRBJ2-2, with 12 bases aligning to TRBD2. The source of this sequence is a human donor in good health (CMV status not recorded). Some clones in this sample may be carry-over from other donors' samples. The source was CD8+ T cells from cultured PBMCs, collected from culture after CMV antigen stimulation. The CDR3 sequence: CASSTLRTSGATNTGELFF. The DNA of the CDR3 is TGTGCCAGTAGTACCTTGAGGACTAGCGGGGCCACGAACACCGGGGAGCTGTTTTTT.